This TCR beta chain appears in the sequencing data of a study of Ad26.COV2.S vaccination and SARS-CoV-2 variants. Overall study results and limits: In vaccinated individuals, spike-specific CD8+ and CD4+ T cell responses reportedly displayed substantial breadth. Measurement of non-spike TCR breadth gave similar results in vaccine and placebo recipients. It was vaccine recipients, not placebo recipients, who had the higher spike-specific TCR breadth.

Treatment meaning: 15 to 20 received Ad26.COV2.S at low or high dose, single or two shots; 5 received placebo; per-sample allocation not given. After the first vaccine or placebo injection, samples were drawn on day 63. An adult donor aged 18-55 years was enrolled in Boston. Sequencing was performed with immunoSEQ multiplex PCR; in TCRdb, only in-frame clones are kept and a portion is missing. The table includes about 350,000 clones, approximately 86% detected once. CDR3 length: 14 amino acids. CDR1 is MNHEY and CDR2 is SVGAGI in the germline V gene. Trimming stripped 6 bases from V and 1 base from J, with 9 bases between. Concerning this clone: Its antigen is undetermined.

This sequence joins TRBV6-5 and TRBJ2-2, with D tentatively TRBD1 (6 bases). The sample was peripheral blood, taken in a trial of Ad26.COV2.S vaccine versus placebo. The sequence was obtained from a person between 18 and 65 years old who received the Ad26.COV2.S COVID-19 vaccine or a placebo. CDR3 nucleotides: TGTGCCAGCAGGGTGACAGGGAACACCGGGGAGCTGTTTTTT. Its translation is CASRVTGNTGELFF.